This entry concerns a single T cell receptor (beta chain). Its specificity is unknown. The sample carries other DNA sequences with the same CDR3. Sequencing used immunoSEQ multiplex PCR; TCRdb keeps in-frame clones, though not all of them. The sample records fewer than 900,000 clones, approximately 88% being singletons. The sample originates from a study of Ad26.COV2.S vaccination and SARS-CoV-2 variants. At the level of the study: A COV1001 Ad26.COV2.S trial-arm participant provided the sample. Once or twice, 56 days apart, Ad26.COV2.S was delivered intramuscularly.

Findings and limits, study-wide: Reported post-vaccination CD8+ and CD4+ T cell responses to spike showed substantial breadth.

Treatment described: some 20 received Ad26.COV2.S at low or high dose, single or two shots; several received placebo; per-sample allocation not given. It was on day 63 after the first vaccine or placebo injection that samples were taken. As its vector, the vaccine had Ad26, which expressed Wuhan-strain SARS-CoV-2 spike. V lost 4 bases, J lost 1 base, and 5 bases lay in between. The length of the CDR3 is 12 residues. Germline CDR1 is LNHDA and CDR2 is SQIVND (reference sequence). The chain is built from TRBV19 and TRBJ2-7; D unclear. The TCR was taken from a person aged 18-65 years who received the Ad26.COV2.S COVID-19 vaccine or a placebo. The specimen was peripheral blood, collected in a trial of Ad26.COV2.S vaccine versus placebo. This chain's CDR3 is CASSTGSYEQYF. The CDR3 coding sequence is TGTGCCAGTAGTACCGGATCCTACGAGCAGTACTTC.